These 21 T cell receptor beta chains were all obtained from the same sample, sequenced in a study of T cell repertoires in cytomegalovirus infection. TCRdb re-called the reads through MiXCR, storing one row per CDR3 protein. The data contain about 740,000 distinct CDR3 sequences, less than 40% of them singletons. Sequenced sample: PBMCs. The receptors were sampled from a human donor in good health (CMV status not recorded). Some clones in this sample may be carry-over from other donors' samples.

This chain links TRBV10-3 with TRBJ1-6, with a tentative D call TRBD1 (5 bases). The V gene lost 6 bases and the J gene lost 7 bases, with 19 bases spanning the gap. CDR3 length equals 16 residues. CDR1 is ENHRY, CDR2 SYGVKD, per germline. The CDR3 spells CAISSNRTLLNSPLHF. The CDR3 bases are TGTGCCATCAGCAGCAACAGGACACTGCTGAATTCACCCCTCCACTTT.

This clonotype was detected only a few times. This chain's CDR3 is CASNIPPGSLNTEAFF. Here the CDR3 DNA reads TGTGCCAGCAATATACCCCCGGGGAGTCTAAACACTGAAGCTTTCTTT. The chain carries TRBV28 and TRBJ1-1; no reliable D call. Germline V gene lookup returns CDR1 MDHEN and CDR2 SYDVKM. V lost 7 bases, J lost 2 bases, and 20 bases lay in between. This CDR3 region has 16 residues.

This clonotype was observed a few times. DNA for the CDR3: TGTGCCAGTAGCGGGGGACAGATTAATTCACCCCTCCACTTT. This sequence encodes CASSGGQINSPLHF. The chain links TRBV19 to TRBJ1-6; 7 bases fit TRBD1. The CDR3 is 14 amino acids. V shed 6 bases and J 6 bases; nucleotides not matched to a gene: 5. CDR1 and CDR2 from the germline V gene are LNHDA and SQIVND (reference sequence).

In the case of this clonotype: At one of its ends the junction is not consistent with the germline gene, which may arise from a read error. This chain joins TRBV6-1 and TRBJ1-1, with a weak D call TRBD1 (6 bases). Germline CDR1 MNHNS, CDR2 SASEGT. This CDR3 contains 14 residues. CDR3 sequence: CASSEQGYSTEDFF. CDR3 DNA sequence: TGTGCCAGCAGTGAACAGGGGTACAGCACTGAAGATTTCTTT.

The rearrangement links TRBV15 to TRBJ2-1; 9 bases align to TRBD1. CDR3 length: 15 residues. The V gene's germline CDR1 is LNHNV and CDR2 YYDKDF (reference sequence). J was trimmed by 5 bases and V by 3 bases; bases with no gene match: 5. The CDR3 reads CATSRGDRVHNEQFF. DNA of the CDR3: TGTGCCACCAGCAGGGGGGACAGGGTTCACAATGAGCAGTTCTTC. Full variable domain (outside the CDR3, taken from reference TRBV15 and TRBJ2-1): DAMVIQNPRYQVTQFGKPVTLSCSQTLNHNVMYWYQQKSSQAPKLLFHYYDKDFNNEADTPDNFQSRRPNTSFCFLDIRSPGLGDTAMYLCATSRGDRVHNEQFFGPGTRLTVL.

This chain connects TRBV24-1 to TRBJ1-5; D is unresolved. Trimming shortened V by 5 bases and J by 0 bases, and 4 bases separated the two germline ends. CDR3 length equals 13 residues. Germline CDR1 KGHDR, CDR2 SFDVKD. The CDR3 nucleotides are TGTGCCACCAGTGTGGGTAGCAATCAGCCCCAGCATTTT. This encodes CATSVGSNQPQHF.

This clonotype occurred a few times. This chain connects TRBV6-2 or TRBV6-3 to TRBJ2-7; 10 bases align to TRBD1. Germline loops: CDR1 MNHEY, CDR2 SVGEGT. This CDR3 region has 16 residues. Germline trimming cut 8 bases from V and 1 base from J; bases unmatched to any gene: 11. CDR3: CASGRRTGGRSYEQYF. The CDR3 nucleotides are TGTGCCAGCGGGAGGAGGACAGGGGGTAGGTCCTACGAGCAGTACTTC.

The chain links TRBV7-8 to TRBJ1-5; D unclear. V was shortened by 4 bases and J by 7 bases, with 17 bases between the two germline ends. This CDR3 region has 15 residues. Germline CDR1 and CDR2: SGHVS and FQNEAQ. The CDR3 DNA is TGTGCCAGCAGCTACCGGACGCAACTGCCCCAGCCCCAGCATTTT. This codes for CASSYRTQLPQPQHF.

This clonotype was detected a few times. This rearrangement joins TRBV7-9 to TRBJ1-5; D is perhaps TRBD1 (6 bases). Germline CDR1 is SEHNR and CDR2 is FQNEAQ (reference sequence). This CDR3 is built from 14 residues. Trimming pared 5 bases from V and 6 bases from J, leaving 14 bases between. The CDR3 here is CASSRSSGVQPQHF. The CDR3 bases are TGTGCCAGCAGCCGGTCCTCAGGGGTTCAGCCCCAGCATTTT.

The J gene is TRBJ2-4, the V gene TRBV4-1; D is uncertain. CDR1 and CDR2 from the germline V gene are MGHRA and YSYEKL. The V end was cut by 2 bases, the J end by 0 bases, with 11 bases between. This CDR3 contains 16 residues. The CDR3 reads CASSQFDSIAKNIQYF. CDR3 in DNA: TGCGCCAGCAGCCAATTCGACTCGATAGCCAAAAACATTCAGTACTTC.

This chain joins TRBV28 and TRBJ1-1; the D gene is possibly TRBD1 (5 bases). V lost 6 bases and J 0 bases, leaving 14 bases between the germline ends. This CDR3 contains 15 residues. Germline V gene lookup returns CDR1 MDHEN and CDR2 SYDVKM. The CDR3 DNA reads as TGTGCCAGCAGGATGGAGGGACCGATGAACACTGAAGCTTTCTTT. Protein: CASRMEGPMNTEAFF.

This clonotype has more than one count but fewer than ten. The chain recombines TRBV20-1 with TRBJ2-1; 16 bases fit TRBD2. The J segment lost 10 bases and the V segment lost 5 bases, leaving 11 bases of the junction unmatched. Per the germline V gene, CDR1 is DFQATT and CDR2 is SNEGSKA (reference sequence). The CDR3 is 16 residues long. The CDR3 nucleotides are TGCAGTGCTCACGGGGGACTAGCGGGAGGGGCGGGGGAGCAGTTCTTC. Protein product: CSAHGGLAGGAGEQFF.

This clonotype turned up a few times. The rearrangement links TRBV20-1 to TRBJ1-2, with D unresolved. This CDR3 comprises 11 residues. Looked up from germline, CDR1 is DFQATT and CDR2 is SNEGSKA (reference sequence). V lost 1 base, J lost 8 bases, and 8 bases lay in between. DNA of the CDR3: TGCAGTGCTAGAGCGGGGAAGGGCTACACCTTC. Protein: CSARAGKGYTF.

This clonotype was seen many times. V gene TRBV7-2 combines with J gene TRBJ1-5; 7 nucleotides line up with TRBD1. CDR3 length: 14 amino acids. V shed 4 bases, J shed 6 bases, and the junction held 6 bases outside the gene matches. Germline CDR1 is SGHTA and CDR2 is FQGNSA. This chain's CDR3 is CASSSGQLGQPQHF. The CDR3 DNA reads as TGTGCCAGCAGCTCGGGACAGTTGGGTCAGCCCCAGCATTTT.

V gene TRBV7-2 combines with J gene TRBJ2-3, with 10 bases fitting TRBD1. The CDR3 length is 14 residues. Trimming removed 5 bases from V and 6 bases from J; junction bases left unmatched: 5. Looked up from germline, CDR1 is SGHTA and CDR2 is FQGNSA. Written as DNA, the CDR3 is TGTGCCAGCAGCCGACAGGGGGCCTCGGATACGCAGTATTTT. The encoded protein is CASSRQGASDTQYF.

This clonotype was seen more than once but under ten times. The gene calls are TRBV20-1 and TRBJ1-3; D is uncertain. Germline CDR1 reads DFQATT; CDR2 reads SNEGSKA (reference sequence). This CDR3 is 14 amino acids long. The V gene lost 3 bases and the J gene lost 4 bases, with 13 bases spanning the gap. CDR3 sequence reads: CSARAPSKGNTIYF. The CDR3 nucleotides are TGCAGTGCTAGGGCGCCCTCCAAAGGAAACACCATATATTTT.

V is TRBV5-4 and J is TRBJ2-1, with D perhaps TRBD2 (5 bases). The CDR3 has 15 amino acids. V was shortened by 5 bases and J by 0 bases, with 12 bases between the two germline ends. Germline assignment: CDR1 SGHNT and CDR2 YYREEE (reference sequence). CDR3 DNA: TGTGCCAGCAGACCAGCGGTAATCTCCTACAATGAGCAGTTCTTC. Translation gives CASRPAVISYNEQFF.

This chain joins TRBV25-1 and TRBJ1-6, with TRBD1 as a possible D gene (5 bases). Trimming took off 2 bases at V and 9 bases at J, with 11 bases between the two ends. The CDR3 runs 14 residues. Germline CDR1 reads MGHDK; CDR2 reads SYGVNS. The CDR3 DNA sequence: TGTGCCAGCAGTGAAGGGGGGTCGCGTTCACCCCTCCACTTT. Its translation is CASSEGGSRSPLHF. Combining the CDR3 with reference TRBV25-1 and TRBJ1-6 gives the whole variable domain EADIYQTPRYLVIGTGKKITLECSQTMGHDKMYWYQQDPGMELHLIHYSYGVNSTEKGDLSSESTVSRIRTEHFPLTLESARPSHTSQYLCASSEGGSRSPLHFGNGTRLTVT.

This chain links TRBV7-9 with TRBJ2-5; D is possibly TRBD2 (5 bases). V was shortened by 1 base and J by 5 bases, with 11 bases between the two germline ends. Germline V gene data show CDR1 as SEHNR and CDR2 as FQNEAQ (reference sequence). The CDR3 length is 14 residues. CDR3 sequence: CASSLDGEYETQYF. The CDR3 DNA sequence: TGTGCCAGCAGCTTAGACGGGGAGTATGAGACCCAGTACTTC.

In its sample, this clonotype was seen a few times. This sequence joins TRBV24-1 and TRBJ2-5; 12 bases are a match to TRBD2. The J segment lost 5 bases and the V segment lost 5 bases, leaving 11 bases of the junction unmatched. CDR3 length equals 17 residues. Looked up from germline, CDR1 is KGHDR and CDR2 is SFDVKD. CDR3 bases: TGTGCCACCAGTGGCAGACTAGCGGGGGCCCCCGGGGAGACCCAGTACTTC. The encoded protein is CATSGRLAGAPGETQYF.

The CDR3 region is CASSFRDYLGNEQFF. The CDR3 DNA sequence: TGTGCCAGCAGCTTCCGGGACTACCTCGGCAATGAGCAGTTCTTC. The chain combines TRBV7-3 with TRBJ2-1; 7 bases align to TRBD2. V lost 3 bases to trimming and J lost 6 bases; unmatched junction nucleotides: 8. The CDR3 has 15 amino acids. Per germline, CDR1 SGHTA and CDR2 FQGTGA.